This note documents a single TCR beta chain sequence. Source study methods: Nucleated cell counts were estimated from reference gene primer amplification. TCRdb's table, derived via immunoSEQ multiplex PCR, lists solely in-frame clones and lacks some. That table is the source of V, J and clone size, and D and trimming were worked out from the DNA. The data contain about 190,000 clones, roughly 89% of them singletons. This specimen comes from a study of blood T cell repertoires in COVID-19. Study details: Material from acute and convalescent COVID-19 was sourced from the United States, Italy and Spain. T cells, B-cell-depleted T cells, or PBMCs provided the cDNA or gDNA that served as material.

With 1 base clipped from V and 6 bases from J, the junction kept 14 bases outside the gene matches. The CDR3 length is 18 residues. The germline V gene has CDR1 SGDLS and CDR2 YYNGEE. The sequence was collected from a man aged 45-65 years with acute or convalescent COVID-19. The V and J genes are TRBV9 and TRBJ2-1, with 9 bases lining up with TRBD2. The sample was peripheral blood. The DNA for the CDR3 is TGTGCCAGCAGCGTAAATCCCCGGGGGGCTAGCGGGATCAATGAGCAGTTCTTC. Protein: CASSVNPRGASGINEQFF. The full variable domain, its missing parts supplied by reference TRBV9 and TRBJ2-1, is DSGVTQTPKHLITATGQRVTLRCSPRSGDLSVYWYQQSLDQGLQFLIQYYNGEERAKGNILERFSAQQFPDLHSELNLSSLELGDSALYFCASSVNPRGASGINEQFFGPGTRLTVL.